This T cell receptor beta chain was profiled in a study of CD8 T cells in Susac syndrome. CD8+ and CD4+ blood T cells underwent TCR beta sequencing. The authors negatively isolated CD8+ and CD4+ T cells and FACS-enriched TEMRA cells. Germline loops: CDR1 SQVTM, CDR2 ANQGSEA. The CDR3 consists of 12 residues. The V segment lost 7 bases and the J segment 8 bases; nucleotides outside the gene matches: 8. RNA amounts of roughly 0.45 to 1 ug underwent reverse transcription with random hexamers. It was immunoSEQ multiplex PCR that amplified TCR beta CDR3 across 54 Vbeta and 13 Jbeta. TCRdb reprocessed the immunoSEQ multiplex PCR reads via MiXCR and lists one record per CDR3 protein. The data hold 69,000 or so distinct CDR3 sequences, with just under 95% observed a single time. Turning to this clonotype: What it binds is not known.

Findings and limits, study-wide: By the study's own acknowledgment, its TCR sequencing and HLA analysis included relatively few individuals.

The chain carries TRBV29-1 and TRBJ2-4; 7 nucleotides agree with TRBD2. The TCR comes from a human donor with multiple sclerosis. The sequencing sample was made of CD8+ T cells from PBMCs. CDR3 in DNA: TGCAGCGGCTTTGTGGGAGGGCACATTCAGTACTTC. It translates to CSGFVGGHIQYF.